This T cell receptor beta chain was identified in a study of blood T cell repertoires in COVID-19. Study information: Acute and convalescent COVID-19 specimens originated in the United States, Italy and Spain. From T cells, B-cell-depleted T cells, or PBMCs came the material, which was cDNA or gDNA.

V was pared by 6 bases and J by 7 bases, with 15 bases between. The germline gives CDR1 MNHEY, CDR2 SMNVEV (reference sequence). The CDR3 extends over 14 amino acids. Seattle's cohort entered during active infection and was followed longitudinally. In the authors' methods: Quantification of nucleated cells was approximated via reference gene primer amplification. Data came from immunoSEQ multiplex PCR; TCRdb stores just in-frame clones and leaves some out. V, J and clone size are those of that table, while D and trimming were read from the DNA. The sample carries roughly 330,000 clones, approximately 90% recorded once.

This sequence joins TRBV27 and TRBJ1-4; possibly TRBD1 for D (6 bases). Specimen: peripheral blood. The clonotype was recovered from a man under 40 with COVID-19, enrolled during active disease. The CDR3 coding sequence is TGTGCCAGCAGCCAACGGGGGGGCGGTGAAAAACTGTTTTTT. This sequence encodes CASSQRGGGEKLFF.